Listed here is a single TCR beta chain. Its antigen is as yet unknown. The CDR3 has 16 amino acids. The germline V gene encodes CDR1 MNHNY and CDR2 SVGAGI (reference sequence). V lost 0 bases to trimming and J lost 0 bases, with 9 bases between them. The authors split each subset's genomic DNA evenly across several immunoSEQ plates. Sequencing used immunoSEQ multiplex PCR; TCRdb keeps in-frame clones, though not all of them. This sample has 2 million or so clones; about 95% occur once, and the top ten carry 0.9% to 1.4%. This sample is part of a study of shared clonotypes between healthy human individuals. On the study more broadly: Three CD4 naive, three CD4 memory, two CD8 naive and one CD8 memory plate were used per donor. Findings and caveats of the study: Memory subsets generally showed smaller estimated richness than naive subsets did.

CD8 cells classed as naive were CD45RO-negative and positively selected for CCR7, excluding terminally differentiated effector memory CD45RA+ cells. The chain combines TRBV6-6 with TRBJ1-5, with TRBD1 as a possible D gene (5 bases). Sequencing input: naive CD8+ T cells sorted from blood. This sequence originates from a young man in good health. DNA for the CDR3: TGTGCCAGCAGTTACTCGAAAGGGGATAGCAATCAGCCCCAGCATTTT. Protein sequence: CASSYSKGDSNQPQHF.